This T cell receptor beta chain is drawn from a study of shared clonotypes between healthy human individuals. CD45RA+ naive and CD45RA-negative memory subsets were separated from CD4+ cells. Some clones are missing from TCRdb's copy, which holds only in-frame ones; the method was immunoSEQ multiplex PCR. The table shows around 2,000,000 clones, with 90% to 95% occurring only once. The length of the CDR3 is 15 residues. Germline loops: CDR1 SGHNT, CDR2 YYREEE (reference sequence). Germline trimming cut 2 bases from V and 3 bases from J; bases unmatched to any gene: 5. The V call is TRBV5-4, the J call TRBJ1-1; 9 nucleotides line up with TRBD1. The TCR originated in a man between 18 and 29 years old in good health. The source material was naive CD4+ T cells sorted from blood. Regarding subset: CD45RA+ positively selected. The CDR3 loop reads CASSLGDRDDTEAFF. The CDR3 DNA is TGTGCCAGCAGCTTAGGGGACAGGGATGACACTGAAGCTTTCTTT.